This T cell receptor (beta chain) emerged from a study of cytomegalovirus exposure and HLA in healthy donors (dated by TCRdb to 2017 to 2019). With respect to the entire study: According to an earlier analysis of several hundred of the donors, about 170 million T cells yielded some 110 million unique TCR beta sequences and around 300 Gb of sequence data. Roughly 300 gigabases of sequencing data and tens of millions of unique TCR sequences were included in an early release covering 550 to 650 HLA-typed donors. Of the roughly 430 genotyped donors, about 80% fell in the genetic ancestry cluster associated with self-reported Caucasian donors. The study was designed to test whether signatures of past pathogen exposure could be identified by cataloging public T cell receptors. The T cell repertoires of around 730 subjects were profiled by immunosequencing and related to cytomegalovirus serostatus. In addition to the first cohort of around 670 subjects, a separate validation cohort of some 120 different subjects was used. To predict cytomegalovirus infection status, the study combined high-throughput TCR immunosequencing, statistical association of individual TCRs with disease status, and machine learning. A later analysis re-analyzed previously published TCR beta repertoires from approximately 670 donors and added high-resolution HLA genotyping to study TCR occurrence patterns. In the later analysis, no new phenotypic data were used to find candidate immune exposures; instead, reliance was placed on TCR beta sequences and their occurrence across donors. An earlier analysis of about 620 of the donors applied high-throughput TCR beta sequencing to assess whether each TCR beta V gene segment acted as functional or pseudogenic. Donor age, sex, ethnicity and CMV serostatus were collected together with the repertoire data. Genome-wide SNP genotypes for about 55% of the 666 donors were used in a later genetic analysis, which treated that subset as a discovery cohort. All discovery cohort repertoires had been generated on a single sequencing platform. Both class I and class II loci were covered by HLA typing, at four-digit resolution. The number of typed donors differed by locus: 629-630 for A, B, C, DRB1 and DQB1; 500 to 550 for DQA1; approximately 600 for DPA1; and about 450 for DPB1. Because of strong linkage in the cohort, roughly five DR-DQ haplotypes were treated as single units for association and clustering. On average, about 240,000 unique TCR beta nucleotide sequences were sequenced per donor among fewer than 500 genotyped donors of the cohort, with 15% to 20% of those sequences being non-productive. General findings and caveats noted by the study authors: A later analysis found that HLA-associated TCR beta chains were more clonally expanded and had lower generation probabilities than equally common non-associated chains. The study listed 150 to 200 TCR beta chains as associated with cytomegalovirus. Across donors, most TCR sequences were observed very rarely, whereas some public TCRs were present in many individuals. Immune exposure information for the cohort was limited to CMV serostatus. A further reported finding was that TCR beta sequences accurately predicted the HLA-A and HLA-B alleles for most subjects in the first cohort. A few of the identified cytomegalovirus-associated TCR beta chains were confirmed in vitro to be specific for cytomegalovirus antigens. Strong co-occurrence of HLA alleles, especially DR and DQ, made assigning TCR associations to individual alleles difficult. Most CMV-associated TCR beta chains appeared to be HLA-restricted in a later analysis, and the HLA associations seemed to be driven largely by CMV exposure. It was suggested by the authors that the approach could potentially be generalized to other disease states and immunological phenotypes. An association between a missense DCLRE1C variant and V-gene and J-gene trimming of TCR beta chains was found in a later genetic analysis and replicated in an independent cohort. The cohort was sequenced for TCR beta chains only, and without alpha or paired-chain data the features that could be detected were limited. In a later genetic analysis, fewer N-insertions in productive TCRs were reported among donors in an Asian-associated ancestry cluster than the approximately 710-donor mean. According to a later analysis, parvovirus B19, influenza, CMV and Epstein-Barr virus appeared linked to several top co-occurrence clusters. HLA typing was unavailable for some donors at each locus, so association tests used only the typed subset. Correlated functional status among segregating V segments might reflect linkage disequilibrium, but an unknown experimental factor could not be ruled out. The classifier was reported to diagnose cytomegalovirus status with high specificity and sensitivity in both the original and validation cohorts. In a later analysis, the rate of TCR association differed among HLA loci, with DRB1 alleles having the most associated TCRs and HLA-C alleles having the fewest. At a false discovery rate of 0.05, a later analysis linked some 17,000 TCR beta sequences to specific HLA alleles. Some IMGT-functional V segments, including TRBV6-2 and TRBV6-3, could not be distinguished by the 87-base-pair reads and were therefore excluded. Presence/absence analyses assumed roughly uniform sequencing depth across donors, an assumption that may not hold. Because counts were too low, 15 to 20 rarely observed V segments, including chromosome 9 orphons, were left out of the earlier analysis of a few hundred of the donors. In an earlier analysis of around 600 of the donors, most TCR beta V segments appeared in productive rearrangements about 87% or about 30% of the time, broadly matching IMGT annotations. The sequencing pipeline was judged likely to have produced a cluster of highly shared sequence variants as a technical artifact.

CDR1 and CDR2 are read off the germline V gene as MDHEN and SYDVKM. Relative to germline, V is 3 bases shorter and J is 1 base shorter, with 6 bases between their ends. The CDR3, from cysteine to phenylalanine, totals 13 residues. Only CDR3 DNA is held: 39 bases, read in frame from base 1. The cohort comprised around 690 healthy bone marrow donors. Cohort members were all nominally healthy when sampled, although unrecorded immune exposures were likely present. The donor was CMV seronegative and belonged to the group of 352 seronegative cohort members. A peripheral blood sample was collected from each donor, and TCR beta sequencing was performed on peripheral blood mononuclear cells. The Qiagen DNeasy Blood Extraction Kit was used to extract genomic DNA from the blood cell samples. The receptor library was made with the immunoSEQ multiplex PCR assay. The multiplex PCR relied on a mix of 60 forward primers for TCR Vbeta segments and 13 reverse primers for TCR Jbeta segments. The CDR3 region of rearranged TCR beta genes was amplified from genomic DNA by a multiplex PCR assay. On the Illumina HiSeq System, the amplified TCR beta libraries were sequenced as 87-base-pair reads. The authors' analysis ran thus. A later analysis tallied 75 million to 85 million unique TCR beta chains across the 550 to 850 repertoires, and some 10 million of those chains were shared by two or more donors. Raw reads were error-corrected and collapsed into unique sequences by a nearest-neighbor algorithm in which closely related sequences were merged to remove PCR and sequencing errors. V, D and J gene segments were assigned by aligning CDR3 sequences to IMGT reference sequences. For a sequence to be retained, a match of at least six nucleotides was required to both a V gene segment and a J gene segment. Rearrangements were called productive when the CDR3 lacked stop codons and stayed in frame with V and J; all others were non-productive. CDR3 was defined by IMGT convention, running from the second conserved V-encoded cysteine to the conserved J-encoded phenylalanine. Sequences without an unambiguous match to a single V gene segment were excluded from the earlier analysis of over 500 of the donors. In an earlier analysis of approximately 590 of the donors, V segments were called functional above 56.7% productive rearrangements and were called segregating when the between-donor standard deviation exceeded 5%. A statistical classification framework was developed to diagnose cytomegalovirus status using the catalog of TCR beta chain sequences. V and J gene assignment, in a later analysis, came from comparing TCR nucleotide sequences with IMGT/GENE-DB human TR gene sequences. In a later analysis, CDR3 sequences and most-parsimonious VDJ recombination scenarios were assigned using the TCRdist pipeline. A later analysis defined each TCR beta chain by its CDR3 amino acid sequence plus V-gene family, and excluded reads lacking a unique V-gene family. A later analysis removed several hundred highly shared, low-generation-probability nucleotide sequences to deal with suspected cross-contamination and a sequencing artifact. A later analysis calculated a clonal expansion index for each public chain from normalized within-repertoire ranks of inferred template counts. A later analysis computed generation probabilities with a VDJ recombination model fitted to out-of-frame rearrangements, and checked the results against IGoR. Hypergeometric tests were used in a later analysis to score TCR-TCR, TCR-HLA and TCR-CMV co-occurrence, with a repertoire-size bias correction applied to the TCR pairs. False discovery rates were estimated in a later analysis by permuting HLA or CMV assignments 20 times. In a later analysis, co-occurring TCRs were grouped using DBSCAN, with TCRdist sequence similarity added in when clustering inside HLA-allele-positive subsets. Repertoires with fewer than 30,000 or more than 120,000 public chains were left out of co-occurrence clustering, as were about five repertoires with anomalous nucleotide sharing. The source is immuneACCESS, and TCRdb retained only in-frame sequences with V and J called. Part of the clones is not carried over; for the studies checked, unresolved V genes explain less than half of this, and the remainder is unexplained. That table supplies the V and J calls and clone size; D and trimming were determined from the DNA. The sample contains about 160,000 clones, roughly four fifths of them found a single time. 13% of the sample rests with the top ten.

Comment on this clone: What antigen it recognizes has not been identified. No much larger clonotype is one base removed from it; base qualities were not supplied.

The sequence is built from TRBV28 and TRBJ1-1, and TRBD1 may be the D gene, going by 5 matching bases. This clonotype was sampled from a woman aged 45-65 years in good health and CMV-seronegative. The specimen was PBMCs. In nucleotide form, the sequence is TGTGCCAGCAGTTTGGGGGGGAACACTGAAGCTTTCTTT. It translates to CASSLGGNTEAFF.